These 15 T cell receptor beta chains were all obtained from the same sample, sequenced in a study of human T cells and chemical hapten exposure. One entry per CDR3 protein, called by TCRdb with MiXCR from the RACE reads. Of approximately 350,000 distinct CDR3 sequences in the sample, around 7% were seen once. The time point was: patch test 1, 2 weeks after DPC sensitization. Treatment in this sample: therapeutic diphenylcyclopropenone sensitization with weekly scalp DPC. This sample comprised whole blood, obtained in connection with sensitization to the hapten diphenylcyclopropenone (DPC). Source of these receptors: a woman between 18 and 29 years old with alopecia areata. Some clones in this sample may be carry-over from other donors' samples.

This clonotype showed up many times. The rearrangement uses TRBV10-3 and TRBJ2-5; 8 bases match TRBD1. Trimming cost V 6 bases and J 5 bases; bases outside gene matches: 8. The CDR3 totals 14 residues. Germline lookup yields CDR1 ENHRY and CDR2 SYGVKD. The CDR3, as DNA: TGTGCCATCAGCCGCGGACAGGGTACCGAGACCCAGTACTTC. Translating it yields CAISRGQGTETQYF.

The chain has TRBV6-6 and TRBJ2-3, with a weak D call TRBD2 (5 bases). The CDR3 length is 18 residues. Germline loops: CDR1 MNHNY, CDR2 SVGAGI (reference sequence). Trimming shortened V by 5 bases and J by 0 bases, and 21 bases separated the two germline ends. CDR3: CASSKTYLGVTSTDTQYF. CDR3 coding DNA: TGTGCCAGCAGTAAAACCTATCTCGGGGTTACTAGCACAGATACGCAGTATTTT.

This clonotype was counted only a few times. This chain uses TRBV5-1 with TRBJ2-3; the match to TRBD2 covers 8 bases. Germline V CDR1 and CDR2: SGHRS, YFSETQ. J was trimmed by 5 bases and V by 4 bases; bases with no gene match: 12. The CDR3 contains 16 residues. The CDR3 DNA sequence: TGCGCCAGCAGCGGGGCCGGGACTAGTATCGAAGATACGCAGTATTTT. Translating it yields CASSGAGTSIEDTQYF.

The chain combines TRBV6-6 with TRBJ2-7; D unclear. This CDR3 is 12 amino acids long. The germline V gene has CDR1 MNHNY and CDR2 SVGAGI (reference sequence). V dropped 3 bases and J dropped 3 bases, with 6 bases sitting between them. The CDR3: CASSYRNYEQYF. CDR3 DNA: TGTGCCAGCAGTTATAGGAACTACGAGCAGTACTTC.

This clonotype came up a few times. The chain couples TRBV5-5 to TRBJ2-7; D might be TRBD1 or TRBD2, each matching 5 bases. The CDR3 runs 16 residues. Trimming removed 6 bases at V and 5 bases at J, with 24 bases between. The germline V gene encodes CDR1 SGHKS and CDR2 YYEKEE (reference sequence). The DNA for the CDR3 is TGTGCCAGCATCAATAACGGGGCCCAGGGCAGGGACGAGCAGTACTTC. Its translation is CASINNGAQGRDEQYF.

There are a few counts of this clonotype. V and J are TRBV3-1 and TRBJ2-4; 12 nucleotides agree with TRBD2. Germline CDR1 LGHDT, CDR2 YNNKEL (reference sequence). J gave up 8 bases and V 7 bases, and 15 bases lay outside the gene matches. There are 17 residues in the CDR3. The CDR3 sequence: CASITGASGGAWDIQYF. Here the CDR3 DNA reads TGTGCCAGCATTACCGGGGCTAGCGGGGGGGCCTGGGACATTCAGTACTTC. Looking up the rest from reference TRBV3-1 and TRBJ2-4 gives the full variable domain: DTAVSQTPKYLVTQMGNDKSIKCEQNLGHDTMYWYKQDSKKFLKIMFSYNNKELIINETVPNRFSPKSPDKAHLNLHINSLELGDSAVYFCASITGASGGAWDIQYFGAGTRLSVL.

This chain connects TRBV5-6 to TRBJ2-3; TRBD1 or TRBD2 may be the D gene (5 bases each). V was trimmed by 0 bases and J by 2 bases, leaving 16 bases between them. The CDR3 contains 17 residues. Germline assignment: CDR1 SGHDT and CDR2 YYEEEE. CDR3 in DNA: TGTGCCAGCAGCTTGGGTTCGGGGCAACCGGCCACAGATACGCAGTATTTT. Residues: CASSLGSGQPATDTQYF.

The chain is built from TRBV6-2 or TRBV6-3 and TRBJ1-6; no clear D gene. V dropped 10 bases and J dropped 7 bases, with 11 bases sitting between them. CDR1 is MNHEY and CDR2 is SVGEGT in the germline V gene. The CDR3 is 12 residues long. The CDR3, as DNA: TGTGCCACCGTGGACGCCAATTCACCCCTCCACTTT. Protein sequence: CATVDANSPLHF.

J is TRBJ2-2 and V is TRBV6-2 or TRBV6-3; D might be TRBD1 (6 bases). The CDR3 contains 14 residues. CDR1 and CDR2 from the germline V gene are MNHEY and SVGEGT. V dropped 5 bases and J dropped 7 bases, with 14 bases sitting between them. The chain's CDR3 is CASSIYRVGGELFF. In DNA form, the CDR3 reads TGTGCCAGCAGTATCTACAGGGTCGGCGGGGAGCTGTTTTTT.

Concerning this clonotype: The junction differs from germline at one of its ends, possibly a read error. CDR3 protein: CPSNGGDYNEQFF. CDR3 bases: TGCCCCAGCAACGGGGGGGACTACAATGAGCAGTTCTTC. The chain has TRBV5-1 and TRBJ2-1; 8 nucleotides line up with TRBD2. The CDR3 consists of 13 residues. CDR1 is SGHRS and CDR2 is YFSETQ in the germline V gene. The variable domain in full, with the rest retrieved from reference TRBV5-1 and TRBJ2-1, is KAGVTQTPRYLIKTRGQQVTLSCSPISGHRSVSWYQQTPGQGLQFLFEYFSETQRNKGNFPGRFSGRQFSNSRSEMNVSTLELGDSALYLCPSNGGDYNEQFFGPGTRLTVL.

This clonotype was observed a few times. The rearrangement uses TRBV20-1 and TRBJ2-7; tentative D call: TRBD2 (5 bases). The germline V gene has CDR1 DFQATT and CDR2 SNEGSKA (reference sequence). The CDR3 is made up of 13 amino acids. Trimming left V 6 bases short and J 4 bases short, with 16 bases between. In DNA, the CDR3 is TGCAGTGCCCGGCCCCTGGAGGAATACGAGCAGTACTTC. Protein: CSARPLEEYEQYF.

This clonotype has ten or more counts. J is TRBJ2-3 and V is TRBV2; 9 nucleotides match TRBD2. V lost 4 bases to trimming and J lost 2 bases; unmatched junction nucleotides: 4. Germline CDR1 is SNHLY and CDR2 is FYNNEI. There are 15 residues in the CDR3. This CDR3 is CASSAVAGVTDTQYF. Here the CDR3 DNA reads TGTGCCAGCAGTGCTGTAGCGGGGGTCACAGATACGCAGTATTTT.

The V and J genes are TRBV18 and TRBJ1-2; 8 bases fit TRBD1. The J segment lost 6 bases and the V segment lost 6 bases, leaving 6 bases of the junction unmatched. CDR1 is KGHSH, CDR2 LQKENI, per germline. The CDR3 covers 13 residues. In nucleotides, the CDR3 is TGTGCCAGCTCTACGGACAGGGAAGATGGCTACACCTTC. It specifies CASSTDREDGYTF.

The chain uses TRBV7-8 and TRBJ1-1, with D perhaps TRBD1 (6 bases). The germline V and J ends were trimmed by 5 bases and 4 bases, with 17 bases remaining between them. CDR3 length: 15 residues. Germline values: CDR1 SGHVS, CDR2 FQNEAQ. Here the CDR3 DNA reads TGTGCCAGCAGCCTAAGCACAGGGCTGGGCACTGAAGCTTTCTTT. Protein sequence: CASSLSTGLGTEAFF.

The V and J genes are TRBV7-2 and TRBJ1-5; D might be TRBD1 (6 bases). The ends were cut back, 5 bases at V and 7 bases at J, with 15 bases in the middle. This CDR3 has 14 residues. Germline loops: CDR1 SGHTA, CDR2 FQGNSA. In DNA, the CDR3 is TGTGCCAGCAGCGCTACAGGGTCTGACCAGCCCCAGCATTTT. This encodes CASSATGSDQPQHF.